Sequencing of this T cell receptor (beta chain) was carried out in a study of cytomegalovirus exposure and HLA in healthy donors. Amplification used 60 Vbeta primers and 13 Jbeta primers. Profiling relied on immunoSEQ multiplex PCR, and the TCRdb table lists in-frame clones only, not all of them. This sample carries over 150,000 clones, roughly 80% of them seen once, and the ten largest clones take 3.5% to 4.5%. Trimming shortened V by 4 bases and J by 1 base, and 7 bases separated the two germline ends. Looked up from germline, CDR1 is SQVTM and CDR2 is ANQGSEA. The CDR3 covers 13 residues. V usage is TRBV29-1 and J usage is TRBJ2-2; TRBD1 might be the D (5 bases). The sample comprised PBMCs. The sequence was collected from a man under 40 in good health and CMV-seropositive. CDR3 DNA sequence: TGCAGCGTTGGACAGCAGAACACCGGGGAGCTGTTTTTT. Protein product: CSVGQQNTGELFF.